This T cell receptor beta chain was sequenced in a study of T-cell reconstitution after alpha-beta-depleted transplantation in children. The TCRbeta library incorporated unique molecular identifiers. TCRdb reanalysed the PCR reads using MiXCR and keeps one entry per CDR3 protein. The table records approximately 490,000 distinct CDR3 sequences, around 13% of them present only once. The clonotype comes from a human donor who donated a stem cell graft to a child with combined immunodeficiency. The sequenced sample was PBMCs from the stem cell graft donor, obtained from the stem cell graft.

CDR3 bases: TGTGCCAGCAGCCCCTCCCAAGGCGATCTTGGTGGCTACACCTTC. The encoded protein is CASSPSQGDLGGYTF. The rearrangement links TRBV12-3 or TRBV12-4 to TRBJ1-2; D unresolved. Trimming removed 6 bases at V and 7 bases at J, with 21 bases between. The CDR3 is 15 residues long.